This T cell receptor beta chain was recorded in a study of cytomegalovirus exposure and HLA in healthy donors. Per the germline V gene, CDR1 is MGHRA and CDR2 is YSYEKL. The CDR3 is 17 amino acids. Trimming removed 4 bases from V and 3 bases from J; junction bases left unmatched: 12. Researchers ran the PCR with 60 Vbeta and 13 Jbeta primers. Method: immunoSEQ multiplex PCR; TCRdb's copy keeps in-frame clones and lacks some. This table has 70,000 or so clones, 75% to 90% appearing once. This clonotype was obtained from a woman aged 30 to 39 in good health and CMV-seropositive. Sequenced material: PBMCs. The chain employs TRBV4-1 and TRBJ1-2, with 9 bases lining up with TRBD1. The CDR3 sequence: CASSLVRDREVHYGYTF. For the CDR3, the DNA is TGCGCCAGCAGCCTAGTCCGGGACAGGGAAGTGCACTATGGCTACACCTTC.